A few counts support the clone carrying this T cell receptor (beta chain). Its antigen remains unidentified. TCRdb analysed the 5' RACE reads with MiXCR anew, one entry per CDR3 protein. Of some 140,000 distinct CDR3 sequences in the sample, roughly 18% were seen once. The data stem from a study of CD8 T cells in ankylosing spondylitis. Study conclusions and caveats: Eight highly homologous variants formed a TCR beta motif that appeared characteristic of ankylosing spondylitis blood. There was reportedly significant enrichment of clones that were disease-linked in matched ankylosing spondylitis synovial fluid.

Sequenced input: blood, either unsorted or a sorted T cell fraction (not recorded which). The clonotype comes from a male donor with ankylosing spondylitis.

The CDR3 region is CSVELLPYEQYF. DNA for the CDR3: TGCAGCGTTGAATTACTACCCTACGAGCAGTACTTC. The V call is TRBV29-1, the J call TRBJ2-7; no definite D call. Trimming left V 2 bases short and J 2 bases short, with 7 bases between. Germline CDR1 is SQVTM and CDR2 is ANQGSEA. This CDR3 contains 12 residues.